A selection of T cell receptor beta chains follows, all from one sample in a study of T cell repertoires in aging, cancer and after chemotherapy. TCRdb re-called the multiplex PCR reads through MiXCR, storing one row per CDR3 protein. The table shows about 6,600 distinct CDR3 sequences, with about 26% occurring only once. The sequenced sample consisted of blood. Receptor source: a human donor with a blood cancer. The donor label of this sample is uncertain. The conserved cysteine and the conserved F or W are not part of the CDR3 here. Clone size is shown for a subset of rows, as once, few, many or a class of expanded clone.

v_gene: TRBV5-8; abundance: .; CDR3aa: ASSLAYFGEF
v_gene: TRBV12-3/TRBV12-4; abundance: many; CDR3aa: ASSSDGRYGYT
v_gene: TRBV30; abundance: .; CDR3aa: AWASSSYNEQF
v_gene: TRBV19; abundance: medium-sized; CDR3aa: ASKDSGGGTGELF
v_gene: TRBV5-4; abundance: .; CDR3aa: ASSRGRDGYT
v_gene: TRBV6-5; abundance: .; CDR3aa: ASAQGPQPQH
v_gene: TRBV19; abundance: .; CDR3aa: ASSPGLAGGIQQKIQY
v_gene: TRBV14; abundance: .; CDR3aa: ASSLWGSGELYEQY
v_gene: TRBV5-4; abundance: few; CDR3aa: ASSQDRWTAYEQY
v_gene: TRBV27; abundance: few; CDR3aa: ASSLTINSNQPQH
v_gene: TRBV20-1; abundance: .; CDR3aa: SARGRETQY
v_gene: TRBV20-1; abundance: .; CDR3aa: SARAGTAFEKLF
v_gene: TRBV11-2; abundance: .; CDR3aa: ASSLGMGTEAF
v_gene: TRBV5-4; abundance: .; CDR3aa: ASSKGLAGVTDTQY
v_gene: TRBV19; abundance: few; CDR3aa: ASKGRAKLNTEAF
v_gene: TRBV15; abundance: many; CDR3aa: ATSREGGQGFGTEQY
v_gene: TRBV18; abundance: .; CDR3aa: ASSQTMNTEAF
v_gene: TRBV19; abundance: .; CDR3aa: ASTYMEGNTIY
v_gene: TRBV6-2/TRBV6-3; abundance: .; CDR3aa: ASSRGGTLQETQY
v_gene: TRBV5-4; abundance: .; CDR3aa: ASSAYGGRNTEAF
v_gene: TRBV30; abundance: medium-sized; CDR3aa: AWTSGGLTGELF
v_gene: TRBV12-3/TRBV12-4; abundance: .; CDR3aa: ASSFSGPIGVDTQY
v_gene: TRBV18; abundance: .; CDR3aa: ASSPQGQDLEELF
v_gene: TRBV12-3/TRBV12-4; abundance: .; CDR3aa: ASSLAGPGFNQPQH
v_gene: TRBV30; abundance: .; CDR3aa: AWSTPTGFSGNTIY
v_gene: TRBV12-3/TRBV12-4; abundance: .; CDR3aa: ASSSTGAESPLH
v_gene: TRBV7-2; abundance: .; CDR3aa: ASSLTGTGLVGAY
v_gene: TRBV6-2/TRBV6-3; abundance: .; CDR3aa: ASSEGGLARVGAKNIQY
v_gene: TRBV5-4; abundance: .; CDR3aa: ASSPRQKAAQY
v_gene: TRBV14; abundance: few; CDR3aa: ASSQSGAGNTIY
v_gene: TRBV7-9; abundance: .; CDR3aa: ASSLAKYNEQF
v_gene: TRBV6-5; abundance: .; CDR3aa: ASSGLVGYNEQF
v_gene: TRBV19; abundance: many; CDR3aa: ASSMGYREDQPQH
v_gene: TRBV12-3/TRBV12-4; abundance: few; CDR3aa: AILGRVTDTQY
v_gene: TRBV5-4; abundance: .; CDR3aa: ASSLGSGGARNEQF
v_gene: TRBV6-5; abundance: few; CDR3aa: ASSYDTRDTQY
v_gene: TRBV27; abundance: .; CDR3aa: ASSPGQTYEQY
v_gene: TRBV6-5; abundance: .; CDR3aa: ASSSGLATDTQY
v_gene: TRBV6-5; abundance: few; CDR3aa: ASARNAGTEAF
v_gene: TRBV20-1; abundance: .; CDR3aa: SARDFRQGERGTEAF
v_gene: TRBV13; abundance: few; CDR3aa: ASSSMGQSDNEQF
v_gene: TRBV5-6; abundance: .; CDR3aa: ASSPWRAGGHGELF
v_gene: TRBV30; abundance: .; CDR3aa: AWSLGASSYNEQF